This T cell receptor (beta chain) was found in a study of blood T cell repertoires in COVID-19 (dated by TCRdb to about 2020). For the study in its entirety: Collaborator samples came from the United States, Italy and Spain and covered acute and convalescent phases of COVID-19. The prospective study material was composed of cDNA or gDNA derived from T cells, B-cell-depleted T cells, or PBMCs. Sample metadata almost always included a de-identified subject ID, COVID-19 status, age in years and sex. The samples were drawn from the first 160 participants of the ongoing ImmuneRACE study and from under 1,500 subjects provided by 6 global collaborators. Where available, HLA class I and class II types were taken from metadata supplied by the sample provider and were not determined by assay-based typing. The repertoires were made available in a free public database intended to serve as a resource for research on the immune response to SARS-CoV-2. Subjects who had been exposed to COVID-19, were actively infected with it, or had recovered from it provided the deeply sampled blood TCRbeta repertoires that made up the dataset.

V drops 0 bases and J drops 9 bases, leaving 9 bases in between. Via the germline V gene, CDR1 is MGHRA and CDR2 YSYEKL. The CDR3 runs 13 amino acids, cysteine and phenylalanine included. Solely the CDR3 DNA is kept, with 39 bases framed from the first base. On the study overall, not on this receptor specifically: Clinical and demographic metadata were provided uncurated, with the amount varying by source and participant.

TCRbeta CDR3 regions were amplified from genomic DNA by means of the immunoSEQ Assay, a bias-controlled multiplex PCR. The paper's processing steps were these. Within the assay, amplification of reference gene primers was used to estimate how many nucleated cells each sample contained. To quantify the absolute abundance of each unique TCRbeta CDR3 rearrangement, sequence reads were collapsed and filtered. Productive Simpson clonality was computed per sample as the square root of Simpson's diversity index over productive rearrangements. As stored in TCRdb, this immuneACCESS dataset retains in-frame rearrangements with V and J assigned. A fraction of the clones does not appear; measured against another copy, unresolved V genes explain less than half of the discrepancy, and the remainder lacks a known reason. V and J calls and clone size are copied from that table; D and trimming were computed from the DNA. In this sample the table shows under 200,000 clones, about 81% of which occur a single time. Jointly, the top ten make up around an eighth of the sample.

Whole blood was collected in K2EDTA tubes by collaborating institutions according to the institutions' own protocols. For TCRbeta analysis, collaborator samples were shipped as frozen whole blood, as isolated PBMCs, or as DNA extracted from either sample type. Details on this clone: The specificity of this receptor is unknown. No clone much larger than this one lies a single base away; base qualities are absent.

The chain is made from TRBV4-1 and TRBJ1-5, with the D gene not confidently named. Sequences were obtained from peripheral blood. This sequence originates from a man aged 30-40 years with active or convalescent COVID-19. The CDR3 protein is CASSQEEGGPQHF. Read as DNA, the sequence is TGCGCCAGCAGCCAAGAAGAGGGAGGGCCCCAGCATTTT.